This T cell receptor beta chain was sequenced for a study of T cells in Graves' hyperthyroidism and ophthalmopathy. Study summary: Any treatment followed the collection of peripheral blood at initial diagnosis.

RNA transcripts provided the source from which TCR beta CDR3 regions were amplified. A set of HTBI primers served as the primers for a first-round RT-PCR of the TCR CDR3. TCRdb re-called the multiplex PCR reads through MiXCR, storing one row per CDR3 protein. The sample lists roughly 500,000 distinct CDR3 sequences; about 20% were seen once. Each ophthalmopathy patient scored at least 3 on the Clinical Activity Score and at least 4 on NOSPECS grade, with duration under 3 months. The authors took PBMCs from 10 ml fresh peripheral blood. Germline lookup yields CDR1 SGHTA and CDR2 FQGNSA. The CDR3 has 13 amino acids. Study findings and constraints: The majority of expanded thyroid clonotypes above 0.001 also appeared in blood.

Worth noting for this clonotype: Its antigen is currently unknown. At one end the junction does not follow the germline gene, possibly because of a read error.

The chain recombines TRBV7-2 with TRBJ2-1; D not resolved. Sequenced input: blood. This sequence originates from a woman in her 70s with Graves' ophthalmopathy. The CDR3 here is CVSSLEVNAKWFF. For the CDR3, the DNA is TGTGTCAGCAGCTTAGAGGTCAACGCGAAGTGGTTCTTC.